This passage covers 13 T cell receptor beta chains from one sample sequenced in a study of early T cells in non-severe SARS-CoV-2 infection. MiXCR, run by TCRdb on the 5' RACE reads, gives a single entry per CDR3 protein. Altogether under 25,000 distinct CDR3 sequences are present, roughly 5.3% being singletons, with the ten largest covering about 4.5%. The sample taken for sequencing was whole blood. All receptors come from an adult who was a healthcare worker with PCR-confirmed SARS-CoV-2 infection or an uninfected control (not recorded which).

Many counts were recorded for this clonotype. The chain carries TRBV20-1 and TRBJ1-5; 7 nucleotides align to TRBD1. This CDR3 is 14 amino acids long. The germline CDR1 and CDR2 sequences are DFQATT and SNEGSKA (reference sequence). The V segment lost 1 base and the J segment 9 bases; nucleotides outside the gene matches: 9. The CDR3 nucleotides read TGCAGTGCTAGAGGACGTGGAGGGGGCTGGCCCCAGCATTTT. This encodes CSARGRGGGWPQHF.

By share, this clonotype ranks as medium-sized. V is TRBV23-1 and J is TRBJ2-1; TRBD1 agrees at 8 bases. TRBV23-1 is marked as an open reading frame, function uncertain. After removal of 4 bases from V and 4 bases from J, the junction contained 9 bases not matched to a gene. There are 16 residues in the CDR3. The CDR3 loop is CASSPLADRAYNEQFF. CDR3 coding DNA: TGCGCCAGCAGTCCTCTGGCGGACAGGGCATACAATGAGCAGTTCTTC.

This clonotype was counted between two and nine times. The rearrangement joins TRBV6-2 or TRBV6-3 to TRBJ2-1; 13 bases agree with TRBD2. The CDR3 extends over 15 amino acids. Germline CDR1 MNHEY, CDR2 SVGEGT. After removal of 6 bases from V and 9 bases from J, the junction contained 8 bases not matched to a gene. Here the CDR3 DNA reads TGTGCCAGCAGCAAAACTAGCGGGGGGGCCGGTGAGCAGTTCTTC. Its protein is CASSKTSGGAGEQFF.

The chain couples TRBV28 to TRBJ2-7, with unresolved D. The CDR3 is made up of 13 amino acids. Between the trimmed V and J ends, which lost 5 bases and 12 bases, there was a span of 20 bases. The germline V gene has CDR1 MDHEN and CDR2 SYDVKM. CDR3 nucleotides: TGTGCCAGCAGTACCACCCCCCAAGGAGCGTGGTACTTC. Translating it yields CASSTTPQGAWYF.

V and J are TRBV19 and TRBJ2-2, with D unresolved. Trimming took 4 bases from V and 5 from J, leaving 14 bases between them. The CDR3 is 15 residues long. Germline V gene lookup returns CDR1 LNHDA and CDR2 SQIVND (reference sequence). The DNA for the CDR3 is TGTGCCAGTAGTAGAACAGCCACCTGGACCGGGGAGCTGTTTTTT. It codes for CASSRTATWTGELFF. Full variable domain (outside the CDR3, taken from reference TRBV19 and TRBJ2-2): DGGITQSPKYLFRKEGQNVTLSCEQNLNHDAMYWYRQDPGQGLRLIYYSQIVNDFQKGDIAEGYSVSREKKESFPLTVTSAQKNPTAFYLCASSRTATWTGELFFGEGSRLTVL.

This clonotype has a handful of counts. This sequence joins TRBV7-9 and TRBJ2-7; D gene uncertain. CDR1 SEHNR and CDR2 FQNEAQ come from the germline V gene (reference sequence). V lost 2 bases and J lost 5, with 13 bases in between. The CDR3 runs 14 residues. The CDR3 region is CASSLHVTQDEQYF. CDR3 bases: TGTGCCAGCAGCTTACATGTAACTCAGGACGAGCAGTACTTC. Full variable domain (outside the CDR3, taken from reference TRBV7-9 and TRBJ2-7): DTGVSQNPRHKITKRGQNVTFRCDPISEHNRLYWYRQTLGQGPEFLTYFQNEAQLEKSRLLSDRFSAERPKGSFSTLEIQRTEQGDSAMYLCASSLHVTQDEQYFGPGTRLTVT.

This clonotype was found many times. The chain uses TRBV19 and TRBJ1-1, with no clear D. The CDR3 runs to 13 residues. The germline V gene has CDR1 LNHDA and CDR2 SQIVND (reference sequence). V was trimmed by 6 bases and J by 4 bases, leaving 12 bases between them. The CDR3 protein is CASRIGEGTEAFF. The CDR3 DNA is TGTGCCAGTAGAATCGGGGAAGGCACTGAAGCTTTCTTT.

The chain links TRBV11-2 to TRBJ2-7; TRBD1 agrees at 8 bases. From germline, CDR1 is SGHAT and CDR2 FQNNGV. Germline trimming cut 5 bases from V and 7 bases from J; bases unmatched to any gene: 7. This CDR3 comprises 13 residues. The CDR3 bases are TGTGCCAGCAGCCTCGACAGGGGTAGAGAGCAGTACTTC. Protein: CASSLDRGREQYF.

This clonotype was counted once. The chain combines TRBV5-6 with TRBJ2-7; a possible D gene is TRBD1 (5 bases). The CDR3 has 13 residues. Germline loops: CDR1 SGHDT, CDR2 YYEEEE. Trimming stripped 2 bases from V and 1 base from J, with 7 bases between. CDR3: CASSLTGSYEQYF. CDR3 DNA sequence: TGTGCCAGCAGCTTAACAGGTTCCTACGAGCAGTACTTC.

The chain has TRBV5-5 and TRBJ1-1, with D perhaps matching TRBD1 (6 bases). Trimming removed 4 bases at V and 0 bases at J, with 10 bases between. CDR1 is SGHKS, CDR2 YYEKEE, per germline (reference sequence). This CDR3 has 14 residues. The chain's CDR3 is CASSIRDMNTEAFF. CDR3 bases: TGTGCCAGCAGCATCAGGGACATGAACACTGAAGCTTTCTTT.

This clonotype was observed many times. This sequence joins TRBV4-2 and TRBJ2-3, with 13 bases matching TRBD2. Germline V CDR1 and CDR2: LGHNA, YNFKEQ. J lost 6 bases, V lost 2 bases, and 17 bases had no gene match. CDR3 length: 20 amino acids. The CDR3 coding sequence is TGTGCCAGCAGCCAAAGACTAGCGGGGGGCCTCCGCCCGGCCTTGGATACGCAGTATTTT. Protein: CASSQRLAGGLRPALDTQYF.

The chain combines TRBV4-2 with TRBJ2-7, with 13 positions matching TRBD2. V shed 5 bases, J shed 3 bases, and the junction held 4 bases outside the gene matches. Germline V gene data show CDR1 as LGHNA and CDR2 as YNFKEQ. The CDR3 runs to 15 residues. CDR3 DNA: TGTGCCAGCAGCGTGACTAGCGGGGGGTTCTACGAGCAGTACTTC. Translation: CASSVTSGGFYEQYF.

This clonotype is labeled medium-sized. The CDR3: CASFPTLAGEQFF. CDR3 coding DNA: TGTGCCAGCTTCCCCACTCTAGCGGGGGAGCAGTTCTTC. This chain connects TRBV7-9 to TRBJ2-1, with 9 positions matching TRBD2. The V gene's germline CDR1 is SEHNR and CDR2 FQNEAQ (reference sequence). The ends lost 8 bases at V and 10 bases at J; junction bases unmatched: 9. The CDR3 is 13 amino acids.